This TCR beta chain was retrieved from a study of CD8 T cells in ankylosing spondylitis. V lost 7 bases and J 3 bases, leaving 18 bases between the germline ends. The CDR3 is 15 amino acids. Per the germline V gene, CDR1 is MNHEY and CDR2 is SVGEGT. This clonotype turned up a few times. What it binds is not known. Points from the study as a whole: What appeared characteristic of ankylosing spondylitis blood was a TCR beta motif of fewer than ten highly homologous variants.

For TCR beta, libraries came from quantitative 5'-RACE with molecular barcodes. One entry per CDR3 protein results from TCRdb running MiXCR on the 5' RACE reads. Among just under 550,000 distinct CDR3 sequences listed, 10% to 15% were seen once. Sequenced: blood, either unsorted or a sorted T cell fraction (not recorded which). This receptor was identified in a male donor with ankylosing spondylitis. The chain carries TRBV6-2 or TRBV6-3 and TRBJ1-1; D is possibly TRBD1 (6 bases). CDR3 DNA: TGTGCCAGCACCTACCGGGGGGCGCTGGACACTGAAGCTTTCTTT. Translating gives CASTYRGALDTEAFF.